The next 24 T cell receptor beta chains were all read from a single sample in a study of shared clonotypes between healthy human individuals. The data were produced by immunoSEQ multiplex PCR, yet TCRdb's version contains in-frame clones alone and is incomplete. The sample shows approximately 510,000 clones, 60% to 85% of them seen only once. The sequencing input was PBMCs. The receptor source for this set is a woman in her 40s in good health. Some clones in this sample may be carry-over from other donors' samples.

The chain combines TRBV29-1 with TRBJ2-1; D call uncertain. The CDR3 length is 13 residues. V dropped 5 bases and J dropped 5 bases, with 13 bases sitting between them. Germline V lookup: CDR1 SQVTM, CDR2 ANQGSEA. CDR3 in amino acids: CSVNFPANNEQFF. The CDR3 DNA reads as TGCAGCGTTAATTTCCCGGCTAACAATGAGCAGTTCTTC.

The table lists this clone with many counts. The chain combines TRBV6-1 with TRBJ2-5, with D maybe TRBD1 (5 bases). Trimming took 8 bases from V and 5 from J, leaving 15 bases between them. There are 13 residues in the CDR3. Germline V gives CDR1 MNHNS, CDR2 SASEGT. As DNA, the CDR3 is TGTGCCAGCGGAAGACAGCTGGGGGAGACCCAGTACTTC. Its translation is CASGRQLGETQYF.

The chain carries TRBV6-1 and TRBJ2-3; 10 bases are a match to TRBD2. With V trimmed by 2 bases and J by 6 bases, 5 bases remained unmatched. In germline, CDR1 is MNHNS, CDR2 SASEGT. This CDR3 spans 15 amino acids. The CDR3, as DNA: TGTGCCAGCAGTGAACAGTCTAGCGGGAGTGATACGCAGTATTTT. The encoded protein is CASSEQSSGSDTQYF.

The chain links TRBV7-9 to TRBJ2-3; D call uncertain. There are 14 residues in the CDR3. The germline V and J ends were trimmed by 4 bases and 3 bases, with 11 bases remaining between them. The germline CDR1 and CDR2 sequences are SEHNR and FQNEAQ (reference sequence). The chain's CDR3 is CASSSPARTDTQYF. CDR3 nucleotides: TGTGCCAGCAGCTCCCCGGCGAGAACAGATACGCAGTATTTT.

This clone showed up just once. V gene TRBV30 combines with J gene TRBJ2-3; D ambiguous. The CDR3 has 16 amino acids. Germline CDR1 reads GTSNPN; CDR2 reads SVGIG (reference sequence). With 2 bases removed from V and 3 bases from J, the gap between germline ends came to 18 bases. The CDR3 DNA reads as TGTGCCTGGAGTTCTCTGAAGGGCTCTCTTACAGATACGCAGTATTTT. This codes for CAWSSLKGSLTDTQYF.

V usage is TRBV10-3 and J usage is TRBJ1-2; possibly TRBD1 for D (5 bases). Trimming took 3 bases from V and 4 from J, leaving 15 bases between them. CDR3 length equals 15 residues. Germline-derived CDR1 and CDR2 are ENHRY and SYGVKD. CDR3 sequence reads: CAISDGAGKGYGYTF. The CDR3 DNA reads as TGTGCCATCAGTGATGGAGCAGGGAAGGGCTATGGCTACACCTTC.

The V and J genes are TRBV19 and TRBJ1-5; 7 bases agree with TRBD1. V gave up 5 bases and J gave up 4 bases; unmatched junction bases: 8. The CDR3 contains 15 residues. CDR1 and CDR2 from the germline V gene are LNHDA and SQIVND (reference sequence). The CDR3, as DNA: TGTGCCAGTAGTTACGGGACAGTCGGAAATCAGCCCCAGCATTTT. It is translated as CASSYGTVGNQPQHF.

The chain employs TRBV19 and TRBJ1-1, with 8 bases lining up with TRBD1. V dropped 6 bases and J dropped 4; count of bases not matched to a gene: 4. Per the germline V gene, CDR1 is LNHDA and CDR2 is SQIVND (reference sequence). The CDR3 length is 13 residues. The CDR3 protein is CASRTTGVTEAFF. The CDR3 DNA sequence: TGTGCCAGTAGAACGACAGGGGTCACTGAAGCTTTCTTT.

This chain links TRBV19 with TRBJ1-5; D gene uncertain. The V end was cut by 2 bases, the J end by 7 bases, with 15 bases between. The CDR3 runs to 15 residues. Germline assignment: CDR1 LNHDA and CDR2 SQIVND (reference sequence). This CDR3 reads CASSIPRPSNQPQHF. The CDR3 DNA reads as TGTGCCAGTAGTATACCCAGGCCCTCTAACCAGCCCCAGCATTTT.

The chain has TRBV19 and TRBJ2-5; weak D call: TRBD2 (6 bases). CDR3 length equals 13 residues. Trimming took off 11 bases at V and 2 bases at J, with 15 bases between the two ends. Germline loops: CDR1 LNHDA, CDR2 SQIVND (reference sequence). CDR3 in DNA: TGTGCCGGTAACGGCGGGGTACAAGAGACCCAGTACTTC. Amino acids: CAGNGGVQETQYF.

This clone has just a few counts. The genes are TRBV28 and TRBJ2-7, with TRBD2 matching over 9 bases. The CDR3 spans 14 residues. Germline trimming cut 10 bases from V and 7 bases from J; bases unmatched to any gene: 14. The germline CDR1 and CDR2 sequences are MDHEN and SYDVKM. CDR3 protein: CATGGLAGPGEQYF. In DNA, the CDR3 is TGTGCCACGGGGGGCCTAGCGGGGCCGGGTGAGCAGTACTTC.

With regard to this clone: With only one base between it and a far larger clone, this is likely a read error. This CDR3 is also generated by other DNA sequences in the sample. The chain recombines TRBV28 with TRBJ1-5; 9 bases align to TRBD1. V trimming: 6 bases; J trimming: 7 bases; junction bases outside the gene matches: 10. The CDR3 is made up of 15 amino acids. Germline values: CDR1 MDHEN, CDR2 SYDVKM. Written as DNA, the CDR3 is TGTGCCAGCAGGCTACAGGGACAGGGTGGGCAGCCCCAGCATTTT. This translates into CASRLQGQGGQPQHF.

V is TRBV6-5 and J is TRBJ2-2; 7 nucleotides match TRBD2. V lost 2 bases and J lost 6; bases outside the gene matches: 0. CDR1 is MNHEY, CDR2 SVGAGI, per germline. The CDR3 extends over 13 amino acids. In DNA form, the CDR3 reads TGTGCCAGCAGTTACCGGGGGGCCGGGGAGCTGTTTTTT. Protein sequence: CASSYRGAGELFF.

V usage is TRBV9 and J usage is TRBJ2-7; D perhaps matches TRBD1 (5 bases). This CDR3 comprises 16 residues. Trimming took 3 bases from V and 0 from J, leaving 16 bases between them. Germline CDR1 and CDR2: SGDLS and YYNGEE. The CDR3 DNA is TGTGCCAGCAGCGCTCGCGCGGACACAGGCTCCTACGAGCAGTACTTC. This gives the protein CASSARADTGSYEQYF.

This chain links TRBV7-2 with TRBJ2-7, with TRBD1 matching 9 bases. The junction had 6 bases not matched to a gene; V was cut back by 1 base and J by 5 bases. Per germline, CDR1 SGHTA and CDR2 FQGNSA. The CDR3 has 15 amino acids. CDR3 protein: CASSLVGTGFNEQYF. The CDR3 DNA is TGTGCCAGCAGCTTAGTTGGGACAGGGTTTAACGAGCAGTACTTC.

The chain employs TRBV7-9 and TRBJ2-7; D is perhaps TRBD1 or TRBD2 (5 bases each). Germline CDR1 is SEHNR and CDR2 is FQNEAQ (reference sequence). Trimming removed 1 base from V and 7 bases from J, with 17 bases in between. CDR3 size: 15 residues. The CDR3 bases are TGTGCCAGCAGCTTAGGATCGGGACCACTTTTTGAGCAGTACTTC. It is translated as CASSLGSGPLFEQYF.

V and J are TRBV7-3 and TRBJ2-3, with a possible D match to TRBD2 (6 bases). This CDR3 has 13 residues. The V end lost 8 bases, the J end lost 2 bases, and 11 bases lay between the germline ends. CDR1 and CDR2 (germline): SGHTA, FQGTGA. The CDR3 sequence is CASGGTYTDTQYF. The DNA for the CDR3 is TGTGCCAGCGGAGGGACCTACACAGATACGCAGTATTTT.

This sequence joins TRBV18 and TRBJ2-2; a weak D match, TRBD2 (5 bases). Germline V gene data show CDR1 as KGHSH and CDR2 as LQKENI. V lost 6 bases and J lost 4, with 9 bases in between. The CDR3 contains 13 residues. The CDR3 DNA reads TGTGCCAGCTCTCCTACTAGCACCGGGGAGCTGTTTTTT. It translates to CASSPTSTGELFF.

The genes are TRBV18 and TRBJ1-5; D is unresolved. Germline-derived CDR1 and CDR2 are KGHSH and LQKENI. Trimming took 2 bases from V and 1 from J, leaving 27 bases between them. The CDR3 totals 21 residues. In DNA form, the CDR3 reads TGTGCCAGCTCACCAACCTCACCCGTGGGGAGAATCGGTCGAAGCAATCAGCCCCAGCATTTT. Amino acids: CASSPTSPVGRIGRSNQPQHF.

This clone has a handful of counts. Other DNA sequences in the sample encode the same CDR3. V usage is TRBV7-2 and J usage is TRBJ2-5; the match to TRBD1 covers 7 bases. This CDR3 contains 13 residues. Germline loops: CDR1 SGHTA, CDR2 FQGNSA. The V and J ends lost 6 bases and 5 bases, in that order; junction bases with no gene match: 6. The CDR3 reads CASSRGGEETQYF. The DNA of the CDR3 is TGTGCCAGCAGTCGAGGGGGCGAGGAGACCCAGTACTTC.

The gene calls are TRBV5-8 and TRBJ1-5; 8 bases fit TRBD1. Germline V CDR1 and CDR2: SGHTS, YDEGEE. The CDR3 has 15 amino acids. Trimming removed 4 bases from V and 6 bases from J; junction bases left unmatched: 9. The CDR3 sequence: CASSPAGGAVQPQHF. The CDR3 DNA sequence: TGTGCCAGCAGCCCAGCAGGGGGCGCGGTTCAGCCCCAGCATTTT.

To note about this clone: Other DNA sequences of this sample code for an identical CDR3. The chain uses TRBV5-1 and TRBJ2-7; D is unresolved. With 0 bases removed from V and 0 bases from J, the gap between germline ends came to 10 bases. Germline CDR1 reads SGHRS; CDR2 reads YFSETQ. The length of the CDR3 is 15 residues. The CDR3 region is CASSLGDARSYEQYF. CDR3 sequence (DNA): TGCGCCAGCAGCTTGGGCGACGCACGCTCCTACGAGCAGTACTTC.

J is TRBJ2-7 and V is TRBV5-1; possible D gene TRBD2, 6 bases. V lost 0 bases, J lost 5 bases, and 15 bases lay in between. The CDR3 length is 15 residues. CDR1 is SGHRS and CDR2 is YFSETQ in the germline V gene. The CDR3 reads CASSLDPGSGNEQYF. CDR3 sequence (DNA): TGCGCCAGCAGCTTGGACCCCGGGAGCGGTAACGAGCAGTACTTC.

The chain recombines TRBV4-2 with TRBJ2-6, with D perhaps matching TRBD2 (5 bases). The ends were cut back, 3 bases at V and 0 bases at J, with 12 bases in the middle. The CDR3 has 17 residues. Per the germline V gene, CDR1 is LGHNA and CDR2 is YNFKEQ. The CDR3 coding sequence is TGTGCCAGCAGCCAGTCAGCGGTGCCCTCTGGGGCCAACGTCCTGACTTTC. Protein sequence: CASSQSAVPSGANVLTF.